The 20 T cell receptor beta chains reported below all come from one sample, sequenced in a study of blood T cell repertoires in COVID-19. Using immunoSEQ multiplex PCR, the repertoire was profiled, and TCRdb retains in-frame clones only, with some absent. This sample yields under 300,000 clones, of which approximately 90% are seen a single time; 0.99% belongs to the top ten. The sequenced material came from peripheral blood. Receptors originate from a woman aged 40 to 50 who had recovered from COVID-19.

The CDR3 DNA reads TGTGCCAGCAGCTTAGGGGCATATCGGAGCAATCAGCCCCAGCATTTT. Its translation is CASSLGAYRSNQPQHF. V is TRBV7-6 and J is TRBJ1-5; D remains ambiguous. Per germline, CDR1 SGHVS and CDR2 FNYEAQ. The CDR3 has 16 amino acids. V was cut by 1 base and J by 1 base, with 11 bases left in between. Full variable domain (remainder filled in from reference TRBV7-6 and TRBJ1-5): GAGVSQSPRYKVTKRGQDVALRCDPISGHVSLYWYRQALGQGPEFLTYFNYEAQQDKSGLPNDRFSAERPEGSISTLTIQRTEQRDSAMYRCASSLGAYRSNQPQHFGDGTRLSIL.

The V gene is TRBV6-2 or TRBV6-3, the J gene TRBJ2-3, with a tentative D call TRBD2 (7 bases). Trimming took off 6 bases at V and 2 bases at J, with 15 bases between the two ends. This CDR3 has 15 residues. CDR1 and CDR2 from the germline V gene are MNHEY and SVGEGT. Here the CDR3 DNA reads TGTGCCAGCAGGCCTGGGGGGGCACCCACAGATACGCAGTATTTT. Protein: CASRPGGAPTDTQYF.

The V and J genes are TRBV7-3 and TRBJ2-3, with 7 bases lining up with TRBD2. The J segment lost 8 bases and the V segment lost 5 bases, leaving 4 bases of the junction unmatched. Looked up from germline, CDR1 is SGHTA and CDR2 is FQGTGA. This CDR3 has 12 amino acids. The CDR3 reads CASSPWGGTQYF. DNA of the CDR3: TGTGCCAGCAGCCCCTGGGGGGGTACGCAGTATTTT.

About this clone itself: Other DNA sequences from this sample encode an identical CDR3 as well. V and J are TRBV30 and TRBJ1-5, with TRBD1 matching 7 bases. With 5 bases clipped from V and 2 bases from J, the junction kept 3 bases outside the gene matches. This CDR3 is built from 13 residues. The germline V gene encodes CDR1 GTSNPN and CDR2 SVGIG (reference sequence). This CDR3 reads CAWATGGNQPQHF. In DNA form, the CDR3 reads TGTGCCTGGGCCACAGGGGGCAATCAGCCCCAGCATTTT.

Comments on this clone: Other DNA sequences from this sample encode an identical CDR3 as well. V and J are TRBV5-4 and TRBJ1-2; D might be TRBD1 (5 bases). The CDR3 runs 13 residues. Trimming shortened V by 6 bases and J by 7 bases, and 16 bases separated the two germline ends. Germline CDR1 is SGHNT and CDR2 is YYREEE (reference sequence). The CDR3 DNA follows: TGTGCCAGCACCCCCCAGGGAGGAGGTGGCTACACCTTC. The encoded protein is CASTPQGGGGYTF.

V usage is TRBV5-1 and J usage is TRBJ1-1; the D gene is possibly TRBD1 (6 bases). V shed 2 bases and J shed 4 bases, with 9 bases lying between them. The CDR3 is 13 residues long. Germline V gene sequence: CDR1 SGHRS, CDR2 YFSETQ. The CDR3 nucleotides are TGCGCCAGCAGCTTAGGGGACACCACTGAAGCTTTCTTT. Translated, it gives CASSLGDTTEAFF.

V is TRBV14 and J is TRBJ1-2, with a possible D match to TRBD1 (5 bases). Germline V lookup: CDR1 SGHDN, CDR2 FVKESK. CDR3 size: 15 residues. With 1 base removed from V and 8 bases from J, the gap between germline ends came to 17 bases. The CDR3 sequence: CASSQAPRAIWGYTF. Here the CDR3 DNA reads TGTGCCAGCAGCCAAGCACCCAGGGCTATCTGGGGCTACACCTTC.

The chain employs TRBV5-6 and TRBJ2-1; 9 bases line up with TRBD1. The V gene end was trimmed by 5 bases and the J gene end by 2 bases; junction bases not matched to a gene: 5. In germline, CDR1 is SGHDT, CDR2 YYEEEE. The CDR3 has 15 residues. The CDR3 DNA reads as TGTGCCAGCAGAGAGGGACAGGGCACCTACAATGAGCAGTTCTTC. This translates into CASREGQGTYNEQFF.

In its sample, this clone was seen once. In DNA form, the CDR3 reads TGTGCCAGTAGCCCTGGGCCAGGGAAAGGGCCCCAGCATTTT. Translating gives CASSPGPGKGPQHF. This chain links TRBV19 with TRBJ1-5; possible D gene TRBD1, 5 bases. The germline V gene encodes CDR1 LNHDA and CDR2 SQIVND (reference sequence). The germline V and J ends were trimmed by 6 bases and 9 bases, with 18 bases remaining between them. CDR3 length: 14 residues.

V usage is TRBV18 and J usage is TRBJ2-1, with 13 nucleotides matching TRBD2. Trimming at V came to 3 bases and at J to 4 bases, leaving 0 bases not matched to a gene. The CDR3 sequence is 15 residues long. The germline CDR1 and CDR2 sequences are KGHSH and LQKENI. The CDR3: CASSPGLAGYNEQFF. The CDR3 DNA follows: TGTGCCAGCTCACCGGGACTAGCGGGATACAATGAGCAGTTCTTC.

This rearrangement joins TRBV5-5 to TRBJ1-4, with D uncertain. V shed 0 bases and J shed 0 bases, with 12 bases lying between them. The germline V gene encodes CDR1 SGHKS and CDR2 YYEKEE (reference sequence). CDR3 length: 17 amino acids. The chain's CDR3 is CASSLAGLAATNEKLFF. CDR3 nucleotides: TGTGCCAGCAGCTTGGCAGGCCTCGCTGCAACTAATGAAAAACTGTTTTTT.

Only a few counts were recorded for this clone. Here the CDR3 reads CASSSSGRGANQPQHF. The CDR3 DNA is TGTGCCAGCAGTTCCTCGGGCCGGGGGGCCAATCAGCCCCAGCATTTT. This chain uses TRBV6-5 with TRBJ1-5; possibly TRBD1 for D (6 bases). V was pared by 4 bases and J by 3 bases, with 16 bases between. The CDR3 extends over 16 amino acids. Germline CDR1 MNHEY, CDR2 SVGAGI.

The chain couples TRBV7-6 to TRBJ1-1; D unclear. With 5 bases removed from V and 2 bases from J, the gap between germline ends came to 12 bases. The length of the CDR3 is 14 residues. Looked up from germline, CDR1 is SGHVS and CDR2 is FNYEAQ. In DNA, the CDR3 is TGTGCCAGCAGCCCGGTTCCCGGTAACACTGAAGCTTTCTTT. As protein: CASSPVPGNTEAFF.

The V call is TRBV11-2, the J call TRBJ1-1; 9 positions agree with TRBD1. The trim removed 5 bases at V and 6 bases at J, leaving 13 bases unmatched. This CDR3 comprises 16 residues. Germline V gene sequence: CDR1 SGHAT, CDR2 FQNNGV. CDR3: CASSRRSETGGAEAFF. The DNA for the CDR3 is TGTGCCAGCAGCCGACGCAGTGAGACAGGGGGGGCTGAAGCTTTCTTT. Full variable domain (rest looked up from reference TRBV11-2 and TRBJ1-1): EAGVAQSPRYKIIEKRQSVAFWCNPISGHATLYWYQQILGQGPKLLIQFQNNGVVDDSQLPKDRFSAERLKGVDSTLKIQPAKLEDSAVYLCASSRRSETGGAEAFFGQGTRLTVV.

The CDR3 nucleotides are TGCGCCAGCAGCCAAGATTTGGGGGCTAGCGGGACAGCGGGGGATGAGCAGTTCTTC. Translation gives CASSQDLGASGTAGDEQFF. V and J are TRBV4-1 and TRBJ2-1, with 9 bases lining up with TRBD2. With V trimmed by 0 bases and J by 8 bases, 17 bases remained unmatched. CDR1 MGHRA and CDR2 YSYEKL come from the germline V gene. The CDR3 totals 19 residues.

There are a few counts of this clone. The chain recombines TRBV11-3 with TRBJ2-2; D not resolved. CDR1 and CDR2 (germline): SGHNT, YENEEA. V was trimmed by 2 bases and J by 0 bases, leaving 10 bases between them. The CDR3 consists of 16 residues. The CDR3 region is CASSLPGATNTGELFF. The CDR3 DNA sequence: TGTGCCAGCAGCTTACCCGGAGCTACGAACACCGGGGAGCTGTTTTTT.

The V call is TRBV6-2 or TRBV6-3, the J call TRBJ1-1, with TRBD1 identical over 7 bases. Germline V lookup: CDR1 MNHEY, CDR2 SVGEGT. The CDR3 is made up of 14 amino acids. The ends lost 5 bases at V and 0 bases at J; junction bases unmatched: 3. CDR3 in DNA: TGTGCCAGCAGTCTCGACAGGGTGAACACTGAAGCTTTCTTT. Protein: CASSLDRVNTEAFF.

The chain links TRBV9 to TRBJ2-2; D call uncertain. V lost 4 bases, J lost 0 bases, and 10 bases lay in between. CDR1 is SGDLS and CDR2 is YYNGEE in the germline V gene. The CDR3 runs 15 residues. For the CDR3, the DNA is TGTGCCAGCAGCAGAGGTGCCGCGAACACCGGGGAGCTGTTTTTT. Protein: CASSRGAANTGELFF. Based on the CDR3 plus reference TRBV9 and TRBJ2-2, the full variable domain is DSGVTQTPKHLITATGQRVTLRCSPRSGDLSVYWYQQSLDQGLQFLIQYYNGEERAKGNILERFSAQQFPDLHSELNLSSLELGDSALYFCASSRGAANTGELFFGEGSRLTVL.

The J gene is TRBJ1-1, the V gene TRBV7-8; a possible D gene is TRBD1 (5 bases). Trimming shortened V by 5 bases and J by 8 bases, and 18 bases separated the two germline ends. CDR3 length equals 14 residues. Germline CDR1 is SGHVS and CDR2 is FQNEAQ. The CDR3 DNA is TGTGCCAGCAGCCCCTTACGGGGGGTTCGGGAAGCTTTCTTT. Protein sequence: CASSPLRGVREAFF.

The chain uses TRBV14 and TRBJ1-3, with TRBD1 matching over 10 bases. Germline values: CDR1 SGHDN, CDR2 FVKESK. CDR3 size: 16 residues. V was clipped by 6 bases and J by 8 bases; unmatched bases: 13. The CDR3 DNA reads TGTGCCAGCAGACATGACCCCGGGGACAGGGGCGACACCATATATTTT. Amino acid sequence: CASRHDPGDRGDTIYF.